Each of the 15 T cell receptor beta chains below was sequenced from the same sample in a study of T cell responses to AZD1222 COVID-19 vaccine. Clones were read by immunoSEQ multiplex PCR, and TCRdb kept only the in-frame ones, dropping some. The top ten hold 5.5% to 7% of the sample, which has some 130,000 clones, under 90% seen once. Source: peripheral blood, taken on day 0 of AZD1222 vaccination. Receptor source: an adult in good health.

This rearrangement joins TRBV10-3 to TRBJ2-2; TRBD1 matches at 8 bases. Germline V CDR1 and CDR2: ENHRY, SYGVKD. The ends lost 4 bases at V and 1 base at J; junction bases unmatched: 11. This CDR3 is built from 18 residues. The CDR3 loop reads CAISGTKRTGKNTGELFF. In DNA, the CDR3 is TGTGCCATCAGTGGTACTAAGAGGACAGGGAAGAACACCGGGGAGCTGTTTTTT.

V is TRBV27 and J is TRBJ2-5, with TRBD2 identical over 8 bases. The CDR3 sequence is 13 residues long. In germline, CDR1 is MNHEY, CDR2 SMNVEV (reference sequence). The V segment lost 6 bases and the J segment 9 bases; nucleotides outside the gene matches: 9. The DNA for the CDR3 is TGTGCCAGCAGCCGGGGGGGGCGCGGAGCCCAGTACTTC. The encoded protein is CASSRGGRGAQYF.

This clone was recorded only once. J is TRBJ2-7 and V is TRBV3-1 (or the pseudogene TRBV3-2); no clear D. The CDR3 totals 12 residues. The V gene lost 4 bases and the J gene lost 6 bases, with 10 bases spanning the gap. Germline V CDR1 and CDR2: LGHDT, YNNKEL (reference sequence). The CDR3 here is CASSPPAAEQYF. The DNA for the CDR3 is TGTGCCAGCAGCCCCCCCGCGGCCGAGCAGTACTTC.

This chain links TRBV29-1 with TRBJ2-7, with TRBD1 matching over 9 bases. Germline V gene data show CDR1 as SQVTM and CDR2 as ANQGSEA. CDR3 length: 16 residues. This CDR3 reads CNPKELGTGFPYEQYF. The CDR3 nucleotides read TGCAACCCGAAAGAGCTGGGGACAGGGTTCCCCTACGAGCAGTACTTC.

The J gene is TRBJ1-5, the V gene TRBV2; D gene unclear. The CDR3 contains 14 residues. Looked up from germline, CDR1 is SNHLY and CDR2 is FYNNEI. With 2 bases removed from V and 0 bases from J, the gap between germline ends came to 5 bases. As DNA, the CDR3 is TGTGCCAGCAGTGAACCCTATAGCAATCAGCCCCAGCATTTT. This encodes CASSEPYSNQPQHF. Looking up the rest from reference TRBV2 and TRBJ1-5 gives the full variable domain: EPEVTQTPSHQVTQMGQEVILRCVPISNHLYFYWYRQILGQKVEFLVSFYNNEISEKSEIFDDQFSVERPDGSNFTLKIRSTKLEDSAMYFCASSEPYSNQPQHFGDGTRLSIL.

This clone was seen a single time. V usage is TRBV6-5 and J usage is TRBJ2-7; no clear D gene. V shed 0 bases and J shed 0 bases, with 9 bases lying between them. Looked up from germline, CDR1 is MNHEY and CDR2 is SVGAGI. The length of the CDR3 is 15 residues. The CDR3 spells CASSYSRQNSYEQYF. The CDR3 region has the DNA TGTGCCAGCAGTTACTCGAGGCAGAACTCCTACGAGCAGTACTTC.

The chain recombines TRBV5-4 with TRBJ2-5; D might be TRBD1 (6 bases). Germline values: CDR1 SGHNT, CDR2 YYREEE (reference sequence). The CDR3 totals 13 residues. Trimming shortened V by 6 bases and J by 4 bases, and 13 bases separated the two germline ends. CDR3 DNA sequence: TGTGCCAGCAACGTCGAGGGGGTAGAGACCCAGTACTTC. It yields the protein CASNVEGVETQYF. Filled out from reference TRBV5-4 and TRBJ2-5, the complete variable domain reads ETGVTQSPTHLIKTRGQQVTLRCSSQSGHNTVSWYQQALGQGPQFIFQYYREEENGRGNFPPRFSGLQFPNYSSELNVNALELDDSALYLCASNVEGVETQYFGPGTRLLVL.

In DNA form, the CDR3 reads TGTGCCGGAGGACGGAGCCAGAACACTGAAGCTTTCTTT. Residues: CAGGRSQNTEAFF. The chain recombines TRBV28 with TRBJ1-1; no definite D call. The germline V gene has CDR1 MDHEN and CDR2 SYDVKM. V gave up 11 bases and J gave up 1 base, with 14 bases separating them. This CDR3 has 13 residues.

The CDR3, as DNA: TGTGCCAGCAGCCCGGAAGCGGGGGGGCCCGAAGATACGCAGTATTTT. Translating it yields CASSPEAGGPEDTQYF. V usage is TRBV11-2 and J usage is TRBJ2-3; TRBD2 matches 10 bases. The CDR3 totals 16 residues. The germline CDR1 and CDR2 sequences are SGHAT and FQNNGV. V trimming: 5 bases; J trimming: 5 bases; junction bases outside the gene matches: 10.

The gene calls are TRBV19 and TRBJ1-4, with TRBD1 matching over 11 bases. CDR3 length: 15 residues. V trimming: 5 bases; J trimming: 7 bases; junction bases outside the gene matches: 6. Looked up from germline, CDR1 is LNHDA and CDR2 is SQIVND (reference sequence). CDR3 sequence (DNA): TGTGCCAGTAGTCCAGGGGACAGGGGGTCTGAAAAACTGTTTTTT. Translation: CASSPGDRGSEKLFF.

J is TRBJ2-1 and V is TRBV7-6; the match to TRBD2 covers 13 bases. Per the germline V gene, CDR1 is SGHVS and CDR2 is FNYEAQ. After removal of 2 bases from V and 7 bases from J, the junction contained 8 bases not matched to a gene. The CDR3 totals 17 residues. The CDR3 spells CASSLTMTSGGFNEQFF. CDR3 sequence (DNA): TGTGCCAGCAGCTTAACCATGACTAGCGGGGGGTTTAATGAGCAGTTCTTC. Together with reference TRBV7-6 and TRBJ2-1, the CDR3 gives the full variable domain: GAGVSQSPRYKVTKRGQDVALRCDPISGHVSLYWYRQALGQGPEFLTYFNYEAQQDKSGLPNDRFSAERPEGSISTLTIQRTEQRDSAMYRCASSLTMTSGGFNEQFFGPGTRLTVL.

V usage is TRBV6-4 and J usage is TRBJ1-5; 8 bases map to TRBD1. The CDR3 sequence is 13 residues long. Germline trimming cut 6 bases from V and 4 bases from J; bases unmatched to any gene: 2. The germline gives CDR1 MRHNA, CDR2 SNTAGT. CDR3 nucleotides: TGTGCCAGCAGGGACAGGGTAAATCAGCCCCAGCATTTT. It encodes CASRDRVNQPQHF.

This chain uses TRBV2 with TRBJ1-1; no reliable D call. The V and J ends lost 7 bases and 0 bases respectively, with 15 bases between them. Germline assignment: CDR1 SNHLY and CDR2 FYNNEI. This CDR3 contains 15 residues. The CDR3 coding sequence is TGTGCCAGCATTACGGGTCCAGGCATGAACACTGAAGCTTTCTTT. Translation: CASITGPGMNTEAFF.

The J gene is TRBJ2-3, the V gene TRBV3-1 (or the pseudogene TRBV3-2), with 10 bases fitting TRBD2. This CDR3 has 15 amino acids. Trimming removed 1 base from V and 5 bases from J; junction bases left unmatched: 3. Germline V gene lookup returns CDR1 LGHDT and CDR2 YNNKEL (reference sequence). This CDR3 is CASSQGLAGVDTQYF. In DNA form, the CDR3 reads TGTGCCAGCAGCCAAGGTCTAGCGGGGGTAGATACGCAGTATTTT.

The J gene is TRBJ2-1, the V gene TRBV9; weak D call: TRBD2 (7 bases). Trimming shortened V by 3 bases and J by 4 bases, and 11 bases separated the two germline ends. The CDR3 covers 14 residues. CDR1 is SGDLS, CDR2 YYNGEE, per germline. The chain's CDR3 is CASSAGGPYNEQFF. For the CDR3, the DNA is TGTGCCAGCAGCGCCGGGGGGCCATACAATGAGCAGTTCTTC.